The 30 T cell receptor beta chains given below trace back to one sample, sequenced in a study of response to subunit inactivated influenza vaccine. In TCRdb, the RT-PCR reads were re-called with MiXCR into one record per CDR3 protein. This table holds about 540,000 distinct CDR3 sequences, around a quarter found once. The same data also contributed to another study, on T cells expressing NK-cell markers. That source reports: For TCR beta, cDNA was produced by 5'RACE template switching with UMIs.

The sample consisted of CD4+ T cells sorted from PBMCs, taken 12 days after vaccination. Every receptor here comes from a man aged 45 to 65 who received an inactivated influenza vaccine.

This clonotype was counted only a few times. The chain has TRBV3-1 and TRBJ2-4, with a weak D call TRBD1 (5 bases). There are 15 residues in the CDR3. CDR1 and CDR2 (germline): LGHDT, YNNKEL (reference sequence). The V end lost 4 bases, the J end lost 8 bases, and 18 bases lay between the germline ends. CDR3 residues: CASSPRGGGWDIQYF. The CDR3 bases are TGTGCCAGCAGCCCAAGGGGTGGTGGTTGGGACATTCAGTACTTC.

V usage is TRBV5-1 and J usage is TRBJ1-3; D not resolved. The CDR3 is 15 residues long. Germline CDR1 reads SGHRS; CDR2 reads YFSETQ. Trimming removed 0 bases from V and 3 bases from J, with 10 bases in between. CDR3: CASSLAAGFGNTIYF. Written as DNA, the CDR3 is TGCGCCAGCAGCTTGGCCGCAGGTTTTGGAAACACCATATATTTT.

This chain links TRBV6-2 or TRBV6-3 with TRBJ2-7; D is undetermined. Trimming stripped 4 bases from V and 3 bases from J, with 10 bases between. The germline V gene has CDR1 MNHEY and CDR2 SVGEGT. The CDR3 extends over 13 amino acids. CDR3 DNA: TGTGCCAGCAGTTTCGGACGAGTCTACGAGCAGTACTTC. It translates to CASSFGRVYEQYF.

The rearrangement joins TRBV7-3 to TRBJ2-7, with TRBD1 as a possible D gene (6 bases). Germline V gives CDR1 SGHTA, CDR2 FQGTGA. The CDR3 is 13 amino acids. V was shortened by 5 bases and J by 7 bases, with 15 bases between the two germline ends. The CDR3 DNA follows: TGTGCCAGCAGCCCCGATAAAAGGGGGGAGCAGTACTTC. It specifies CASSPDKRGEQYF.

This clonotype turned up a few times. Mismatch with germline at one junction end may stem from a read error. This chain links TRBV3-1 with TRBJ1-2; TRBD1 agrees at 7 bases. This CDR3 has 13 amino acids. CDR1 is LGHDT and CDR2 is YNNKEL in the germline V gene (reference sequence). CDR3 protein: CASNQQGLLGYTF. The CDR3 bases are TGTGCCAGCAACCAACAGGGGCTCTTGGGCTACACCTTC.

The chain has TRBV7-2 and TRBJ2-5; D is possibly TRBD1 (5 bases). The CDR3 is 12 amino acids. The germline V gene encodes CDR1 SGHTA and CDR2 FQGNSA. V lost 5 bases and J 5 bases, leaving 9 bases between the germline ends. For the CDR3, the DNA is TGTGCCAGCAGCAAATACAGGGAGACCCAGTACTTC. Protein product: CASSKYRETQYF.

The CDR3 loop reads CASSLVTGGGEKLFF. The CDR3 DNA follows: TGCGCCAGCAGCTTGGTTACAGGGGGCGGTGAAAAACTGTTTTTT. This sequence joins TRBV5-1 and TRBJ1-4; TRBD1 agrees at 9 bases. The CDR3 extends over 15 amino acids. Germline values: CDR1 SGHRS, CDR2 YFSETQ. The V and J ends lost 0 bases and 7 bases, in that order; junction bases with no gene match: 4.

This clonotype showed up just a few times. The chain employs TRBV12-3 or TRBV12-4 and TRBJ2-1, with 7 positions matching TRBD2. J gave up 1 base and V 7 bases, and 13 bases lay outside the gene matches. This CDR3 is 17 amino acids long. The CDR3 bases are TGTGCCAGCACCCCTCCCGGTCGGCGGGGGTCCTACAATGAGCAGTTCTTC. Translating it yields CASTPPGRRGSYNEQFF.

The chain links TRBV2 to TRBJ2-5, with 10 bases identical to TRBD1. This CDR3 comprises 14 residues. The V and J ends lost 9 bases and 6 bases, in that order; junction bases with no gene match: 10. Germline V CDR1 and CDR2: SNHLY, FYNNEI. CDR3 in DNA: TGTGCCAGTAACGCCGGGACAGGGGCGAAGACCCAGTACTTC. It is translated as CASNAGTGAKTQYF.

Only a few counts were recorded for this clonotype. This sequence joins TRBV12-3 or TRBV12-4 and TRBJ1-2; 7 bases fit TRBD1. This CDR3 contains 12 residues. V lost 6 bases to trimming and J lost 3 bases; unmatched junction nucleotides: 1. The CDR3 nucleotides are TGTGCCAGCAGCGGACAGGACTATGGCTACACCTTC. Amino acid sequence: CASSGQDYGYTF.

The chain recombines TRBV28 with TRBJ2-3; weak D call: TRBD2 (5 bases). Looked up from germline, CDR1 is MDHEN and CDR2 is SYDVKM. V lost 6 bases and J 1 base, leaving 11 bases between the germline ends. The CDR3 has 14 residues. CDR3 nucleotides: TGTGCCAGCAGGTTAGCGAGCCGCACAGATACGCAGTATTTT. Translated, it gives CASRLASRTDTQYF.

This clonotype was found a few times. The DNA of the CDR3 is TGTGCCAGCAGCTTAGGGGGGCGTTACACCCATTCACCCCTCCACTTT. Translating it yields CASSLGGRYTHSPLHF. The V and J genes are TRBV7-2 and TRBJ1-6, with D possibly TRBD1 on 6 matching bases. The CDR3 sequence is 16 residues long. Per germline, CDR1 SGHTA and CDR2 FQGNSA. V was pared by 1 base and J by 8 bases, with 15 bases between.

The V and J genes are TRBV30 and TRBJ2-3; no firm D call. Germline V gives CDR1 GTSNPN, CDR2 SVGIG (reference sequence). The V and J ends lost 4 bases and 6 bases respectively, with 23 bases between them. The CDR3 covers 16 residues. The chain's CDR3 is CAWTAHEANRADTQYF. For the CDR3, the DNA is TGTGCCTGGACCGCCCATGAGGCAAATCGAGCGGATACGCAGTATTTT.

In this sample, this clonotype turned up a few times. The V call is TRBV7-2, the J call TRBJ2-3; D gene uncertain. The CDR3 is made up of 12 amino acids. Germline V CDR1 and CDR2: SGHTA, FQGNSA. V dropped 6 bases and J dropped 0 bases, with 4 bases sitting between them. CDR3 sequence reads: CASRYSTDTQYF. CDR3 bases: TGTGCCAGCAGATATAGCACAGATACGCAGTATTTT.

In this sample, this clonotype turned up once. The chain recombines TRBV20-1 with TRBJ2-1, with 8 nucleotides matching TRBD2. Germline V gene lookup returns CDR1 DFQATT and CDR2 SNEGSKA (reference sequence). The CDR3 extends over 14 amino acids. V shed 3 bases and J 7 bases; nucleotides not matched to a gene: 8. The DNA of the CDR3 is TGCAGTGCTAGGGCGAGCGGGAGTGGGAATGAGCAGTTCTTC. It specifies CSARASGSGNEQFF.

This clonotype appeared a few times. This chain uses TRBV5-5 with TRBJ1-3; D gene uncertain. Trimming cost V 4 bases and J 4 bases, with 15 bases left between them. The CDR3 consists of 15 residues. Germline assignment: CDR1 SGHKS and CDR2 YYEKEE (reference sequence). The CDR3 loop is CASSGGSGRGNTIYF. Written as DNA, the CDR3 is TGTGCCAGCAGCGGAGGATCGGGCCGGGGAAACACCATATATTTT.

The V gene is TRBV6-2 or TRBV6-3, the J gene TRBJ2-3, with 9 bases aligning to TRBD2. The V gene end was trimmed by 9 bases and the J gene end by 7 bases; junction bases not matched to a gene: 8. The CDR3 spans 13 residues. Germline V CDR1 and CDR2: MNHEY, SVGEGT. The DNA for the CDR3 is TGTGCCAGGCCGGGACTAGCATTATATACGCAGTATTTT. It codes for CARPGLALYTQYF.

In nucleotides, the CDR3 is TGTGCCAGCAGTCCCGAATCTCGAGCGGGGGACGAGCAGTACTTC. Translated: CASSPESRAGDEQYF. This chain links TRBV12-3 or TRBV12-4 with TRBJ2-7; 8 bases line up with TRBD2. The CDR3 is made up of 15 amino acids. The junction had 11 bases not matched to a gene; V was cut back by 5 bases and J by 5 bases.

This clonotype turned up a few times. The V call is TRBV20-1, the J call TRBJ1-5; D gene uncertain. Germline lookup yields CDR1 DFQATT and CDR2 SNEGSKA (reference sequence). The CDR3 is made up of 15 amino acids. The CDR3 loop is CSATRDRYSNQPQHF. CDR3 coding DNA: TGCAGCGCCACCAGAGACCGGTATAGCAATCAGCCCCAGCATTTT.

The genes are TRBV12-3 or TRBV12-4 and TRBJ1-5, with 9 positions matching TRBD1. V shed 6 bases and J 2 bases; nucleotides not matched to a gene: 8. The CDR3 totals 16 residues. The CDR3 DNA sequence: TGTGCCAGCAGATCACAGGGGGCTGGCGGCAATCAGCCCCAGCATTTT. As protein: CASRSQGAGGNQPQHF.

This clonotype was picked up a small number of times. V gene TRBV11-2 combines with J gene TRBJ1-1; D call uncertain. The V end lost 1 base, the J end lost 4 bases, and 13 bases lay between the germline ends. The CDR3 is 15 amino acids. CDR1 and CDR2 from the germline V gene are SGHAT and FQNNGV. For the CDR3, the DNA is TGTGCCAGCAGCTTAGTTACGGGGTCCGTCACTGAAGCTTTCTTT. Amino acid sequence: CASSLVTGSVTEAFF.

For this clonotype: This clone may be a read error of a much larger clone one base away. CDR3 region: CASSSESNTEAFF. CDR3 nucleotide sequence: TGCGCCAGCAGCTCGGAGTCGAACACTGAAGCTTTCTTT. The V call is TRBV5-1, the J call TRBJ1-1; unclear D gene. Trimming stripped 3 bases from V and 1 base from J, with 7 bases between. CDR3 size: 13 residues. Germline CDR1 reads SGHRS; CDR2 reads YFSETQ. The full variable domain, with the rest looked up from reference TRBV5-1 and TRBJ1-1, is KAGVTQTPRYLIKTRGQQVTLSCSPISGHRSVSWYQQTPGQGLQFLFEYFSETQRNKGNFPGRFSGRQFSNSRSEMNVSTLELGDSALYLCASSSESNTEAFFGQGTRLTVV.

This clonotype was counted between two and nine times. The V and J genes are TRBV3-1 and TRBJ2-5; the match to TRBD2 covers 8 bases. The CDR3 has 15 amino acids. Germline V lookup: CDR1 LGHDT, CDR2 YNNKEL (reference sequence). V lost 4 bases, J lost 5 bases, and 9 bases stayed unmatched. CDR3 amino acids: CASSPRGGPGETQYF. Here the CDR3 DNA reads TGTGCCAGCAGCCCCCGGGGGGGGCCAGGGGAGACCCAGTACTTC.

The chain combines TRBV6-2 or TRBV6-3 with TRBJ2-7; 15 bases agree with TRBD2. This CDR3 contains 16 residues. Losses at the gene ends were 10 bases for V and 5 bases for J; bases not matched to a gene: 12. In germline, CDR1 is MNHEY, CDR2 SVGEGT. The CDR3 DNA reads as TGTGCCACAAATGGACTAGCGGGAGGGCCAAGAAACGAGCAGTACTTC. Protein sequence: CATNGLAGGPRNEQYF.

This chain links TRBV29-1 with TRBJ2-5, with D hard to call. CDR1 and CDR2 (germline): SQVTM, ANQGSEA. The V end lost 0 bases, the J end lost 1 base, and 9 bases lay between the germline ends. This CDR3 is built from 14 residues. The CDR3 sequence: CSVEEVSIQETQYF. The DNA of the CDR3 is TGCAGCGTTGAAGAGGTGTCAATCCAAGAGACCCAGTACTTC.

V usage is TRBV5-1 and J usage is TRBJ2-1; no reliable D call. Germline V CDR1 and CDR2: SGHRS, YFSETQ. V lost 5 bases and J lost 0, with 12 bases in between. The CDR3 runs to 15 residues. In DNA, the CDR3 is TGCGCCAGCAGAGCCGGGCCGAGCTCCTACAATGAGCAGTTCTTC. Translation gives CASRAGPSSYNEQFF.

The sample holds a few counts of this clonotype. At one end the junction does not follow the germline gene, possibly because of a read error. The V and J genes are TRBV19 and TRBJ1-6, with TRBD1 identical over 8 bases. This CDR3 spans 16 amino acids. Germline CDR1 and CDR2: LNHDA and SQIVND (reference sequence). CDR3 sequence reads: CASSMSSGGQWSPLHF. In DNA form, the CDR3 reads TGTGCCAGCAGTATGTCTTCAGGGGGCCAATGGTCACCCCTCCACTTT.

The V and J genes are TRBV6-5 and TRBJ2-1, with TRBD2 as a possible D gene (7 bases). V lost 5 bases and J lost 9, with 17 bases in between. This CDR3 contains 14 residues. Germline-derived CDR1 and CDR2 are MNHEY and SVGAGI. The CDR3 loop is CASSGPRGAGEQFF. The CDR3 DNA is TGTGCCAGCAGTGGGCCCCGGGGGGCCGGTGAGCAGTTCTTC.

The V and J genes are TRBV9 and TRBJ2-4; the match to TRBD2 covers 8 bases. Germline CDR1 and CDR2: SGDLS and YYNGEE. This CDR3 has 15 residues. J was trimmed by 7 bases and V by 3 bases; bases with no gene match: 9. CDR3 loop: CASSATGTSGNIQYF. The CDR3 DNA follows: TGTGCCAGCAGCGCCACCGGGACTAGTGGTAACATTCAGTACTTC.

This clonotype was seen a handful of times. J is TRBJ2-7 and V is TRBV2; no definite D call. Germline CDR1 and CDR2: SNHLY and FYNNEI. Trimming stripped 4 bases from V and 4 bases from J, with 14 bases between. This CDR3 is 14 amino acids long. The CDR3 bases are TGTGCCAGCAGTGTCTGGGGTAGTGAATACGAGCAGTACTTC. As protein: CASSVWGSEYEQYF.